The T cell receptor (beta chain) described here comes from a study of T cells in Graves' hyperthyroidism and ophthalmopathy. The TCR beta CDR3 regions underwent amplification using RNA transcripts as the source. The HTBI set primed first-round TCR CDR3 RT-PCR. In TCRdb, the multiplex PCR reads were re-called with MiXCR into one record per CDR3 protein. The data hold tens of thousands of distinct CDR3 sequences, with approximately 58% observed a single time. This clonotype was seen at least ten times. V gave up 5 bases and J gave up 2 bases, with 9 bases separating them. The germline CDR1 and CDR2 sequences are MNHEY and SVGEGT. The CDR3 length is 13 residues.

The specimen was peripheral blood or thyroid tissue (not recorded which). The TCR originated in a young man with Graves' hyperthyroidism. The chain joins TRBV6-2 or TRBV6-3 to TRBJ1-2; no clear D. Here the CDR3 reads CASSPGSNYGYTF. DNA of the CDR3: TGTGCCAGCAGTCCGGGGAGCAACTATGGCTACACCTTC.